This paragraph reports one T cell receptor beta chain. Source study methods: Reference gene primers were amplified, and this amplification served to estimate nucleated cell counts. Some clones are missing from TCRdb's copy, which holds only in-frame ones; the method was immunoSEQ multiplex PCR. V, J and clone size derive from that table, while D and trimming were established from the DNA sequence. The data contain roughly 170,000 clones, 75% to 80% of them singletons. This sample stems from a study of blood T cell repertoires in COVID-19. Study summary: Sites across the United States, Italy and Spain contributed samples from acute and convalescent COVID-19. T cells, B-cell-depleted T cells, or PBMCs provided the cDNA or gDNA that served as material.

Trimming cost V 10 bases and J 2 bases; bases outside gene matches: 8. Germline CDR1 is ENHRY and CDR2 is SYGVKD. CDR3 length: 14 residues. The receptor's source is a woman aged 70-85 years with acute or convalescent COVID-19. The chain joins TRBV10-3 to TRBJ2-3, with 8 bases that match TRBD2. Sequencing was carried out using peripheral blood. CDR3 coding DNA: TGTGCCACGGGGACTAGTGCAACCACAGATACGCAGTATTTT. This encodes CATGTSATTDTQYF.